The 28 T cell receptor beta chains below were found in one sample sequenced in a study of T cell changes during pregnancy in multiple sclerosis. Clones were read by immunoSEQ multiplex PCR, and TCRdb kept only the in-frame ones, dropping some. In the table there are 12,000 or so clones, around 94% of which are singletons. Sequenced material: CD4+ T cells from peripheral blood mononuclear cells, taken before pregnancy. All receptors derive from a female donor with multiple sclerosis, enrolled in a pregnancy study.

The J gene is TRBJ2-2, the V gene TRBV19; D uncertain. Trimming cost V 3 bases and J 1 base, with 6 bases left between them. The CDR3 consists of 14 residues. In germline, CDR1 is LNHDA, CDR2 SQIVND (reference sequence). The DNA of the CDR3 is TGTGCCAGTAGTATCGGTCAGAACACCGGGGAGCTGTTTTTT. As protein: CASSIGQNTGELFF. The full variable domain, completed using reference TRBV19 and TRBJ2-2, is DGGITQSPKYLFRKEGQNVTLSCEQNLNHDAMYWYRQDPGQGLRLIYYSQIVNDFQKGDIAEGYSVSREKKESFPLTVTSAQKNPTAFYLCASSIGQNTGELFFGEGSRLTVL.

V gene TRBV7-3 combines with J gene TRBJ2-1; TRBD2 aligns across 15 bases. J lost 7 bases, V lost 5 bases, and 6 bases had no gene match. CDR1 is SGHTA, CDR2 FQGTGA, per germline. CDR3 length: 16 amino acids. The CDR3 nucleotides read TGTGCCAGCAGCCCCCGGGGGACTAGCGGGGGGAATGAGCAGTTCTTC. This sequence encodes CASSPRGTSGGNEQFF.

V usage is TRBV5-5 and J usage is TRBJ1-2; no definite D call. The V end lost 2 bases, the J end lost 7 bases, and 12 bases lay between the germline ends. CDR3 length: 13 residues. The V gene's germline CDR1 is SGHKS and CDR2 YYEKEE (reference sequence). The CDR3: CASSFYEMAGYTF. For the CDR3, the DNA is TGTGCCAGCAGCTTTTATGAAATGGCTGGCTACACCTTC.

V gene TRBV20-1 combines with J gene TRBJ2-5; D unresolved. The V and J ends lost 3 bases and 4 bases respectively, with 6 bases between them. CDR1 and CDR2 from the germline V gene are DFQATT and SNEGSKA (reference sequence). This CDR3 contains 11 residues. CDR3 DNA sequence: TGCAGTGCTAGGGCTGTAGAGACCCAGTACTTC. This sequence encodes CSARAVETQYF.

This sequence joins TRBV7-8 and TRBJ2-7; tentatively, D is TRBD2 (7 bases). V lost 3 bases and J 6 bases, leaving 12 bases between the germline ends. Germline CDR1 reads SGHVS; CDR2 reads FQNEAQ. The CDR3 covers 13 residues. DNA for the CDR3: TGTGCCAGCAGCTTTCGGGGGGCGGTCGAGCAGTACTTC. This translates into CASSFRGAVEQYF.

The CDR3 here is CASSSGTGAYNEQFF. As DNA, the CDR3 is TGCGCCAGCAGCTCCGGGACAGGGGCCTACAATGAGCAGTTCTTC. The J gene is TRBJ2-1, the V gene TRBV5-1; TRBD1 agrees at 10 bases. The CDR3 covers 15 residues. With 3 bases clipped from V and 2 bases from J, the junction kept 2 bases outside the gene matches. Germline V CDR1 and CDR2: SGHRS, YFSETQ.

The chain has TRBV20-1 and TRBJ1-1; D not certain. The CDR3 consists of 11 residues. Germline V gene lookup returns CDR1 DFQATT and CDR2 SNEGSKA (reference sequence). V was shortened by 6 bases and J by 0 bases, with 5 bases between the two germline ends. In nucleotides, the CDR3 is TGCAGTGCCCAGATGAACACTGAAGCTTTCTTT. Translating it yields CSAQMNTEAFF.

This clone has a single count. The chain couples TRBV28 to TRBJ2-7; TRBD1 is a possible D gene (5 bases). Trimming stripped 5 bases from V and 3 bases from J, with 20 bases between. This CDR3 is built from 16 residues. The germline V gene has CDR1 MDHEN and CDR2 SYDVKM. Here the CDR3 reads CASSSPGQGVGYEQYF. CDR3 nucleotides: TGTGCCAGCAGTAGCCCCGGACAAGGGGTCGGCTACGAGCAGTACTTC.

The chain uses TRBV9 and TRBJ2-2, with 12 bases lining up with TRBD2. Germline trimming cut 4 bases from V and 5 bases from J; bases unmatched to any gene: 3. The CDR3 length is 15 residues. Germline V gives CDR1 SGDLS, CDR2 YYNGEE. CDR3 in amino acids: CASSLAGGSTGELFF. The CDR3 region has the DNA TGTGCCAGCAGCCTAGCGGGGGGGTCGACCGGGGAGCTGTTTTTT.

V is TRBV6-6 and J is TRBJ1-4; no clear D gene. V was shortened by 2 bases and J by 8 bases, with 12 bases between the two germline ends. The CDR3 extends over 14 amino acids. Germline assignment: CDR1 MNHNY and CDR2 SVGAGI (reference sequence). The CDR3 reads CASSYGQLLEKLFF. The CDR3 nucleotides are TGTGCCAGCAGTTACGGGCAGCTTTTGGAAAAACTGTTTTTT.

This sequence joins TRBV10-3 and TRBJ2-1; TRBD2 matches at 13 bases. CDR3 length: 14 residues. J was trimmed by 10 bases and V by 6 bases; bases with no gene match: 6. Germline CDR1 ENHRY, CDR2 SYGVKD. CDR3 in DNA: TGTGCCATCAGCTCGGGACTAGCGGGGAAGGAGCAGTTCTTC. Its protein is CAISSGLAGKEQFF.

The chain recombines TRBV29-1 with TRBJ2-3, with 7 nucleotides matching TRBD1. V gave up 5 bases and J gave up 7 bases; unmatched junction bases: 3. Germline V CDR1 and CDR2: SQVTM, ANQGSEA. This CDR3 comprises 11 residues. CDR3 loop: CSVNRGNTQYF. The CDR3 DNA sequence: TGCAGCGTTAACAGGGGAAATACGCAGTATTTT.

This clone has just one count. J is TRBJ2-2 and V is TRBV19; a possible D gene is TRBD2 (7 bases). V lost 6 bases and J lost 1, with 27 bases in between. This CDR3 has 20 amino acids. Germline V CDR1 and CDR2: LNHDA, SQIVND (reference sequence). The CDR3 DNA reads TGTGCCAGTAGCCAATACCAAGGGGGGGGCGTTGGGATGAACACCGGGGAGCTGTTTTTT. As protein: CASSQYQGGGVGMNTGELFF.

The V call is TRBV29-1, the J call TRBJ1-1; no clear D gene. The CDR3 consists of 12 residues. The V gene's germline CDR1 is SQVTM and CDR2 ANQGSEA. V lost 7 bases and J 1 base, leaving 10 bases between the germline ends. CDR3 sequence (DNA): TGCAGCGCACACACCGCGAACACTGAAGCTTTCTTT. Its translation is CSAHTANTEAFF.

The V gene is TRBV30, the J gene TRBJ1-6, with a tentative D call TRBD1 (5 bases). Germline V gene sequence: CDR1 GTSNPN, CDR2 SVGIG (reference sequence). The V end was cut by 3 bases, the J end by 10 bases, with 16 bases between. This CDR3 has 14 residues. The CDR3 nucleotides are TGTGCCTGGAGCGCAGGGATGAGGCCCTCACCCCTCCACTTT. It is translated as CAWSAGMRPSPLHF.

The chain carries TRBV7-2 and TRBJ2-5; D is unresolved. The V and J ends lost 1 base and 4 bases respectively, with 7 bases between them. The CDR3 consists of 13 residues. Germline assignment: CDR1 SGHTA and CDR2 FQGNSA. The CDR3 region has the DNA TGTGCCAGCAGCTTAGGATCGGGAGAGACCCAGTACTTC. As protein: CASSLGSGETQYF.

V gene TRBV5-6 combines with J gene TRBJ2-5, with D tentatively TRBD1 (6 bases). The CDR3 covers 14 residues. The V and J ends lost 4 bases and 5 bases respectively, with 15 bases between them. Germline V gene data show CDR1 as SGHDT and CDR2 as YYEEEE. The CDR3 protein is CASSTGQPGETQYF. For the CDR3, the DNA is TGTGCCAGCAGCACAGGACAGCCGGGGGAGACCCAGTACTTC.

The V call is TRBV5-1, the J call TRBJ2-1, with TRBD2 matching over 12 bases. Trimming cost V 4 bases and J 6 bases; bases outside gene matches: 2. The CDR3 covers 14 residues. The germline gives CDR1 SGHRS, CDR2 YFSETQ. Here the CDR3 reads CASSLAGGLNEQFF. For the CDR3, the DNA is TGCGCCAGCAGCCTAGCGGGGGGGCTCAATGAGCAGTTCTTC.

V and J are TRBV7-9 and TRBJ1-3; 9 bases match TRBD1. CDR1 is SEHNR, CDR2 FQNEAQ, per germline (reference sequence). The CDR3 is 14 residues long. J was trimmed by 4 bases and V by 5 bases; bases with no gene match: 3. CDR3: CASSRDRAGNTIYF. The CDR3 coding sequence is TGTGCCAGCAGCCGGGACAGGGCGGGAAACACCATATATTTT.

In DNA, the CDR3 is TGTGCCAGCAGTAGGGAACAGGGGGCCTATGGCTACACCTTC. Protein sequence: CASSREQGAYGYTF. The chain links TRBV2 to TRBJ1-2; 9 bases map to TRBD1. Losses at the gene ends were 5 bases for V and 4 bases for J; bases not matched to a gene: 5. The CDR3 spans 14 residues. Germline-derived CDR1 and CDR2 are SNHLY and FYNNEI. The complete variable domain, with remaining parts taken from reference TRBV2 and TRBJ1-2, reads EPEVTQTPSHQVTQMGQEVILRCVPISNHLYFYWYRQILGQKVEFLVSFYNNEISEKSEIFDDQFSVERPDGSNFTLKIRSTKLEDSAMYFCASSREQGAYGYTFGSGTRLTVV.

This clone was recorded a few times. The chain combines TRBV7-3 with TRBJ1-2; D gene ambiguous. The ends were cut back, 5 bases at V and 3 bases at J, with 10 bases in the middle. The CDR3 spans 13 residues. Germline V gene sequence: CDR1 SGHTA, CDR2 FQGTGA. DNA for the CDR3: TGTGCCAGCAGCCCCCTCCCGGACTATGGCTACACCTTC. Residues: CASSPLPDYGYTF.

This clone was observed once. The chain couples TRBV13 to TRBJ2-3; 8 bases fit TRBD2. CDR1 is PRHDT and CDR2 is FYEKMQ in the germline V gene (reference sequence). This CDR3 region has 17 residues. Losses at the gene ends were 3 bases for V and 1 base for J; bases not matched to a gene: 9. The CDR3: CASSFVEGSGGTDTQYF. In DNA, the CDR3 is TGTGCCAGCAGCTTTGTTGAAGGTAGCGGGGGCACAGATACGCAGTATTTT.

This clone was seen just once. The J gene is TRBJ2-5, the V gene TRBV10-3, with 15 bases lining up with TRBD2. Germline V gives CDR1 ENHRY, CDR2 SYGVKD. This CDR3 has 14 amino acids. Unmatched junction bases numbered 2, after V lost 8 bases and J lost 4 bases. The CDR3 DNA reads TGTGCCATCGGGACTAGCGGGGGGTTAGAGACCCAGTACTTC. This sequence encodes CAIGTSGGLETQYF.

This clone was observed a single time. The V and J genes are TRBV7-9 and TRBJ2-3; weak D call: TRBD2 (7 bases). Germline CDR1 SEHNR, CDR2 FQNEAQ (reference sequence). The CDR3 consists of 16 residues. With 2 bases removed from V and 2 bases from J, the gap between germline ends came to 14 bases. The CDR3 DNA reads TGTGCCAGCAGCTTAAGGAGCGCGGGGGCCACAGATACGCAGTATTTT. Its translation: CASSLRSAGATDTQYF.

The chain couples TRBV9 to TRBJ2-7; 9 bases agree with TRBD1. V shed 0 bases, J shed 6 bases, and the junction held 7 bases outside the gene matches. The germline gives CDR1 SGDLS, CDR2 YYNGEE. The CDR3 is made up of 15 amino acids. The CDR3 coding sequence is TGTGCCAGCAGCGTAGAGGGACAGGGTTTTGGCGAGCAGTACTTC. It codes for CASSVEGQGFGEQYF.

The genes are TRBV7-8 and TRBJ1-6, with a possible D match to TRBD1 (6 bases). The CDR3 extends over 16 amino acids. In germline, CDR1 is SGHVS, CDR2 FQNEAQ. Deletions cut 5 bases from V and 2 bases from J, with 13 bases between. DNA for the CDR3: TGTGCCAGCAGCCGGACAGCAGAAGCCTATAATTCACCCCTCCACTTT. This codes for CASSRTAEAYNSPLHF. Complete variable domain (other parts from reference TRBV7-8 and TRBJ1-6): GAGVSQSPRYKVAKRGQDVALRCDPISGHVSLFWYQQALGQGPEFLTYFQNEAQLDKSGLPSDRFFAERPEGSVSTLKIQRTQQEDSAVYLCASSRTAEAYNSPLHFGNGTRLTVT.

The chain joins TRBV7-9 to TRBJ1-1; D unclear. V was shortened by 5 bases and J by 1 base, with 11 bases between the two germline ends. The CDR3 extends over 14 amino acids. Looked up from germline, CDR1 is SEHNR and CDR2 is FQNEAQ (reference sequence). CDR3 DNA: TGTGCCAGCAGCCCCGCGGCGGGGAACACTGAAGCTTTCTTT. It specifies CASSPAAGNTEAFF. Full variable domain (rest looked up from reference TRBV7-9 and TRBJ1-1): DTGVSQNPRHKITKRGQNVTFRCDPISEHNRLYWYRQTLGQGPEFLTYFQNEAQLEKSRLLSDRFSAERPKGSFSTLEIQRTEQGDSAMYLCASSPAAGNTEAFFGQGTRLTVV.

Here the CDR3 reads CASSREVGNSPLHF. CDR3 nucleotides: TGTGCCAGCAGCAGGGAGGTTGGGAATTCACCCCTCCACTTT. The J gene is TRBJ1-6, the V gene TRBV6-4, with a weak D call TRBD1 (5 bases). With 6 bases removed from V and 7 bases from J, the gap between germline ends came to 13 bases. CDR1 MRHNA and CDR2 SNTAGT come from the germline V gene. The length of the CDR3 is 14 residues.